This passage covers 13 T cell receptor beta chains from one sample sequenced in a study of T cell responses to AZD1222 COVID-19 vaccine. Clones were sequenced by immunoSEQ multiplex PCR, and TCRdb holds only the in-frame ones, with some missing. This sample has 150,000 to 200,000 clones, with 80% to 95% found just once. Source: peripheral blood, taken on day 0 of AZD1222 vaccination. The receptor source for this set is an adult in good health.

The V and J genes are TRBV19 and TRBJ1-2; 9 nucleotides align to TRBD1. The CDR3 sequence is 12 residues long. The J segment lost 8 bases and the V segment lost 4 bases, leaving 2 bases of the junction unmatched. Germline lookup yields CDR1 LNHDA and CDR2 SQIVND (reference sequence). CDR3 bases: TGTGCCAGTAGTAAGGACAGGGGCGGCTACACCTTC. Translation: CASSKDRGGYTF.

The chain is built from TRBV5-1 and TRBJ2-1; maybe TRBD1 (6 bases). V was trimmed by 4 bases and J by 8 bases, leaving 16 bases between them. This CDR3 comprises 14 residues. In germline, CDR1 is SGHRS, CDR2 YFSETQ. DNA for the CDR3: TGCGCCAGCAGCGAGAGGACAGATCGCCATGAGCAGTTCTTC. Amino acid sequence: CASSERTDRHEQFF.

This rearrangement joins TRBV3-1 (or the pseudogene TRBV3-2) to TRBJ1-1; the match to TRBD1 covers 9 bases. The CDR3 is 15 residues long. Trimming took 4 bases from V and 6 from J; bases not matched to a gene: 9. Germline V gene lookup returns CDR1 LGHDT and CDR2 YNNKEL (reference sequence). This CDR3 reads CASSLNRGQGSEAFF. CDR3 DNA: TGTGCCAGCAGCCTTAACAGGGGACAGGGATCTGAAGCTTTCTTT.

In nucleotides, the CDR3 is TGTGCCAGCAGCTTAGGAGGGGGATATGGCTACACCTTC. Translation: CASSLGGGYGYTF. The chain has TRBV7-9 and TRBJ1-2, with D possibly being TRBD1 (6 bases). V dropped 1 base and J dropped 5 bases, with 8 bases sitting between them. The CDR3 has 13 residues. Germline CDR1 reads SEHNR; CDR2 reads FQNEAQ (reference sequence).

V is TRBV10-1 and J is TRBJ1-1; D is unclear. Germline V gene lookup returns CDR1 WNHNN and CDR2 SYGVQD (reference sequence). The ends were cut back, 3 bases at V and 7 bases at J, with 18 bases in the middle. The CDR3 length is 15 residues. CDR3 protein: CASSEGSYQADEAFF. CDR3 nucleotide sequence: TGCGCCAGCAGTGAAGGGAGTTATCAAGCCGATGAAGCTTTCTTT.

The chain recombines TRBV20-1 with TRBJ1-5; D gene uncertain. CDR3 size: 13 residues. Germline values: CDR1 DFQATT, CDR2 SNEGSKA (reference sequence). V was cut by 3 bases and J by 0 bases, with 6 bases left in between. As DNA, the CDR3 is TGCAGTGCTAGTCAGAATAGCAATCAGCCCCAGCATTTT. The encoded protein is CSASQNSNQPQHF.

This chain joins TRBV15 and TRBJ1-1; a weak D match, TRBD1 (6 bases). The V gene lost 2 bases and the J gene lost 2 bases, with 12 bases spanning the gap. CDR1 and CDR2 from the germline V gene are LNHNV and YYDKDF (reference sequence). The CDR3 is 15 residues long. The CDR3 sequence: CATSRWRGANTEAFF. DNA of the CDR3: TGTGCCACCAGCAGATGGAGGGGGGCCAACACTGAAGCTTTCTTT.

This chain joins TRBV18 and TRBJ1-1, with 7 bases identical to TRBD1. Looked up from germline, CDR1 is KGHSH and CDR2 is LQKENI. CDR3 length equals 18 residues. V gave up 1 base and J gave up 3 bases; unmatched junction bases: 14. The CDR3 protein is CASSPRVTGIYSYTEAFF. In DNA form, the CDR3 reads TGTGCCAGCTCACCACGCGTGACAGGGATATATTCCTACACTGAAGCTTTCTTT.

The V gene is TRBV19, the J gene TRBJ1-3; unclear D gene. CDR3 length: 13 residues. V lost 7 bases and J lost 0, with 7 bases in between. In germline, CDR1 is LNHDA, CDR2 SQIVND (reference sequence). The CDR3 region is CASKVDSGNTIYF. DNA for the CDR3: TGTGCCAGTAAAGTTGACTCTGGAAACACCATATATTTT.

This chain links TRBV30 with TRBJ1-5; TRBD1 matches at 10 bases. The CDR3 spans 16 residues. Germline trimming cut 2 bases from V and 7 bases from J; bases unmatched to any gene: 11. Germline CDR1 GTSNPN, CDR2 SVGIG (reference sequence). The CDR3 region has the DNA TGTGCCTGGAGTTCCTTGACAGGGGGCTTGAGGCAGCCCCAGCATTTT. This gives the protein CAWSSLTGGLRQPQHF.

In DNA form, the CDR3 reads TGCGCCAGCAGCTTGAAGGGACAGTCCTATCCCAAGACCCAGTACTTC. Translated, it gives CASSLKGQSYPKTQYF. The rearrangement links TRBV5-1 to TRBJ2-5; 7 nucleotides align to TRBD1. The CDR3 sequence is 16 residues long. Germline trimming cut 1 base from V and 6 bases from J; bases unmatched to any gene: 12. Germline V gene sequence: CDR1 SGHRS, CDR2 YFSETQ.

V usage is TRBV5-6 and J usage is TRBJ1-2, with a weak D call TRBD1 (6 bases). The V gene's germline CDR1 is SGHDT and CDR2 YYEEEE. V was clipped by 2 bases and J by 4 bases, with 12 bases between them. The CDR3 spans 14 residues. The CDR3 loop reads CASSLDPGVYGYTF. CDR3 nucleotide sequence: TGTGCCAGCAGCTTAGATCCAGGGGTCTATGGCTACACCTTC.

This clone was seen a single time. The chain carries TRBV5-1 and TRBJ2-7; 7 bases line up with TRBD1. Germline values: CDR1 SGHRS, CDR2 YFSETQ. V was clipped by 7 bases and J by 4 bases; unmatched bases: 17. The CDR3 sequence is 16 residues long. The CDR3: CASGPPAGTAPYEQYF. The CDR3 DNA sequence: TGCGCCAGCGGTCCCCCGGCCGGGACAGCCCCTTACGAGCAGTACTTC.